The source of this T cell receptor (beta chain) is a study of T cell responses to AZD1222 COVID-19 vaccine (dated by TCRdb to about 2021). About the full investigation: TCR sequencing was performed for approximately 240 trial participants, of whom about 200 were given two doses of AZD1222 and approximately 26 were given two doses of MenACWY control vaccine. Enrollment into the trials was organized by age into subgroups of 18-55, 56-69 and 70-plus years, and those subgroups contained roughly 140, 27 and 60 TCR-sequenced participants, respectively. Broader findings and caveats from the paper: In the small 56-69-year group, the increase in depth fell short of significance, most likely because of low power. Reportedly, close to half of the unique spike-specific TCRs recognized epitopes lying outside the regions that are mutated in the B.1.351 and B.1.1.7 variants. After two AZD1222 doses, spike-specific TCR breadth and depth were significantly higher than at day 0 and than in MenACWY recipients. Participants were mostly white British and included more females than males, and it was suggested by the authors that clonal diversity may have been underestimated. CD4 TCRs associated with the vaccine covered the entire spike protein, and the dominant responses were in regions 160-218 and 743-854. Because no samples from the day 14 peak response were available, repertoires could be characterized only after the peak T cell response. Only five or six AZD1222 recipients were SARS-CoV-2 seropositive at baseline, limiting conclusions about previously exposed vaccinees.

Concerning this clone: It has no known antigen specificity. Base qualities are missing; no much larger clone stands one base away.

Trimming accounts for 2 bases at V and 19 bases at J, while the number of junction bases matched to no gene is 15. CDR3 length: 15 amino acids, cysteine to phenylalanine. The only DNA kept is the CDR3, 45 bases in frame from the first base. What this sample's time point label stands for: about 28 days (+/-7) after the second vaccine dose. Read against the paper, the sample's treatment or condition label means: meningococcal conjugate vaccine given as trial control. Vaccinee samples were obtained from the UK trials COV001 and COV002, which included a single-blind randomized controlled phase 2/3 trial of AZD1222 (ChAdOx1 nCoV-19) in healthy adults. Trial participant PBMC samples were collected at day 0 and day 28 after the second dose for TCRbeta chain sequencing. The CDR3 regions of human TCRbeta chains were subjected to immunosequencing. The authors' analysis ran thus. TCRs in the repertoires were compared against a reference library of SARS-CoV-2-specific TCRs that had been generated with the MIRA antigen-specificity platform. Breadth was defined as the fraction of unique TCRs that were SARS-CoV-2-associated, and depth was defined as the fraction of total T cells that were SARS-CoV-2-associated. Using the MIRA data, each spike-specific TCR was mapped to the spike region that the TCR reacts to and placed in a CD4 or CD8 class. Log10-transformed breadth and depth values were compared by one-way ANOVA with Sidak's multiple comparisons tests. TCRdb's version of the immuneACCESS table is confined to in-frame rearrangements and falls short of the full clone set. An unresolved V gene accounts for under half of the shortfall where checked; the remainder is of unknown origin. D and trimming were read from the DNA, whereas the V and J calls and clone size are those reported in that table. A total of roughly 200,000 clones appear in this sample, 85% to 95% of them only once. The ten top clones hold approximately 0.98% of the sample.

This sequence originates from an adult who received the MenACWY meningococcal vaccine as a control. Sequencing was performed on peripheral blood, taken 28 days after the second dose of the MenACWY control vaccine. The chain was built from TRBV23-1 and TRBJ1-6; 9 junctional bases match TRBD1. TRBV23-1 is filed as an ORF, its function uncertain. The DNA sequence is TGCGCCAGCAGTCAACTGTCCCGGGACAGGGATCCTCGTCACTTT. It translates to CASSQLSRDRDPRHF.